This T cell receptor (beta chain) was recorded in a study of a mutant IDH1 vaccine in newly diagnosed glioma. Sequencing used immunoSEQ multiplex PCR; TCRdb keeps in-frame clones, though not all of them. Of over 95,000 clones in the sample, almost 90% were seen once. Time point indicated: week 11, during vaccination. Vaccination used 300 ug of mutant IDH1 20-mer peptide per dose, with topical imiquimod. V lost 6 bases and J lost 5; bases outside the gene matches: 6. Per germline, CDR1 MNHEY and CDR2 SMNVEV (reference sequence). The CDR3 runs 15 residues. To note about this clone: Antigen specificity is unknown.

Sequenced here: PBMCs, sampled from a glioma patient whose treatment included an IDH1 peptide vaccine. This receptor was taken from a woman between 45 and 60 years old with glioma. V is TRBV27 and J is TRBJ2-2; 10 nucleotides match TRBD1. The CDR3 loop reads CASRRQGARTGELFF. CDR3 nucleotide sequence: TGTGCCAGCAGACGACAGGGGGCAAGAACCGGGGAGCTGTTTTTT.